This T cell receptor beta chain was sequenced in a study of vaccination and CD4 T cells after COVID-19. Study-wide background: Each individual in the study obtained two doses of BNT162b2 or mRNA-1273 vaccine. The post-COVID sampling time was a median roughly 99 days after diagnosis, ranging from 35 to 161.

This clonotype was picked up a small number of times. The antigen remains unidentified. Cultured CD4+ T-cell DNA underwent Oncomine TCR Beta short-read sequencing. TCRdb independently ran MiXCR on the PCR reads; one entry per CDR3 protein. Of some 7,400 distinct CDR3 sequences in the sample, 45% to 55% are singletons; the top ten hold under 25%. V gave up 5 bases and J gave up 2 bases, with 13 bases separating them. The CDR3 runs 15 residues. Study results and caveats: In median terms, SARS-CoV-2-reactive clonotypes went from about 20 to 38, a nonsignificant rise.

Treatment in this sample: roughly 10-day PBMC culture with coronavirus spike peptide pools or control peptides (ViraFEST assay). The ViraFEST method relied on peptide pools to expand antigen-specific T cells, followed by TCR sequencing. This receptor was taken from a human donor who had recovered from COVID-19. The chain recombines TRBV12-3 or TRBV12-4 with TRBJ1-5; D gene uncertain. Sequenced material: CD4+ T cells from blood, cultured in vitro. The CDR3 here is CASSRDQRGNQPQHF. CDR3 sequence (DNA): TGTGCCAGCAGTCGCGATCAGAGGGGCAATCAGCCCCAGCATTTT.